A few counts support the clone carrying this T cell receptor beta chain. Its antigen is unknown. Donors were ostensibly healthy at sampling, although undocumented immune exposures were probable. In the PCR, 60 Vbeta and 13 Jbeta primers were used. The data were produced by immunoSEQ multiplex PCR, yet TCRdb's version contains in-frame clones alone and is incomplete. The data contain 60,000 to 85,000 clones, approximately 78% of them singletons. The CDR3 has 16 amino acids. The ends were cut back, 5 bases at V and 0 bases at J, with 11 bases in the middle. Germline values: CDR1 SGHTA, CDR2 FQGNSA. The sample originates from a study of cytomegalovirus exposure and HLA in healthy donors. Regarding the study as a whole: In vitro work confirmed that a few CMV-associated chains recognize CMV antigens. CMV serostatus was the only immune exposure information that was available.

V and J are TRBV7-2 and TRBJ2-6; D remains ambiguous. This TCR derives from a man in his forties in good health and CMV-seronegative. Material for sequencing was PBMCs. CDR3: CASSQLGYSGANVLTF. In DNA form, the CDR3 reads TGTGCCAGCAGCCAACTCGGGTACTCTGGGGCCAACGTCCTGACTTTC.